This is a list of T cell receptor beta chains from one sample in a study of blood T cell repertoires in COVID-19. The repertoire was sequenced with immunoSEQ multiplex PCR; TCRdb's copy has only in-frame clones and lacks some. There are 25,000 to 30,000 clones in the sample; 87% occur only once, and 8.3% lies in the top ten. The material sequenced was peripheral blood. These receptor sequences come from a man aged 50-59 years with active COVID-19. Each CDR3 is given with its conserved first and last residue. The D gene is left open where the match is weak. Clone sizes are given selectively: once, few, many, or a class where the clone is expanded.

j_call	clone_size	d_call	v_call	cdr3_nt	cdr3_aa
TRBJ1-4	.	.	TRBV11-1	TGTGCCAGCAGCTTAGCCCGGAATGAAAAACTGTTTTTT	CASSLARNEKLFF
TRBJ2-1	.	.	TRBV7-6	TGTGCCAGCAGCCCTTCACTTTCGGGGGGCGGATGGTCCTACAATGAGCAGTTCTTC	CASSPSLSGGGWSYNEQFF
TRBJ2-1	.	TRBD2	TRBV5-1	TGCGCCAGCAGCTTGGCAGCGGGGATGGATGAGCAGTTCTTC	CASSLAAGMDEQFF
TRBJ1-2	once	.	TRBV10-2	TGCGCCAGCAGTGCAGGGGAGGGGGGCTACACCTTC	CASSAGEGGYTF
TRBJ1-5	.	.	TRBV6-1	TGTGCCAGCAGTGAAATCGCACAGGGTTATAGCAATCAGCCCCAGCATTTT	CASSEIAQGYSNQPQHF
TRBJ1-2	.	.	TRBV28	TGTGCCAGCAGCCGGGATTTTTCGTACACCTTC	CASSRDFSYTF
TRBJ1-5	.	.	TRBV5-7	TGTGCCAGCAGCCCGACGGGGGCGCGGGGGTATAGCAATCAGCCCCAGCATTTT	CASSPTGARGYSNQPQHF
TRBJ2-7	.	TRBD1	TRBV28	TGTGCCAGCAGCGGGACAGGGGCTCTCTACGAGCAGTACTTC	CASSGTGALYEQYF
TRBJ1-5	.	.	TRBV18	TGTGCCAGCTCCCCCGGGGGGGGCCTGGCGCCCCAGCATTTT	CASSPGGGLAPQHF
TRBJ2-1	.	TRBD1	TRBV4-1	TGCGCCAGCAGCCAACCAGGACGGGACAGGGCGTACAATGAGCAGTTCTTC	CASSQPGRDRAYNEQFF
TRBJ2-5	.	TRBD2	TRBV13	TGTGCCAGCAGCCCTTCGGGAGGCCAAGAGACCCAGTACTTC	CASSPSGGQETQYF
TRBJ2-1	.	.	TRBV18	TGTGCCAGCTCACGTACAGGGTCGTACAATGAGCAGTTCTTC	CASSRTGSYNEQFF
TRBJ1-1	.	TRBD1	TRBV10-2	TGCGCCAGCAGACCGGGACAGGGGGGCGGGGTGACTGAAGCTTTCTTT	CASRPGQGGGVTEAFF
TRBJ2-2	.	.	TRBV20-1	TGCAGTGCTAGTAGTTCTTACAGGTATCCGAACACCGGGGAGCTGTTTTTT	CSASSSYRYPNTGELFF
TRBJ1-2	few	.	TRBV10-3	TGTGCCATCAGTGAACTCGACTTAGGCTTATATGGCTACACCTTC	CAISELDLGLYGYTF
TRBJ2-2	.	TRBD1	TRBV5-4	TGTGCCAGCACCCAGGGTAGGACAGGGGTGAACACCGGGGAGCTGTTTTTT	CASTQGRTGVNTGELFF
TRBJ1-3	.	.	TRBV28	TGTGCCAGCCAGACAGGCGCAAGAAACACCATATATTTT	CASQTGARNTIYF
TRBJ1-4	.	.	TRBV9	TGTGCCAGCAGCGAGGGGTTTCTCAGTGAAAAACTGTTTTTT	CASSEGFLSEKLFF
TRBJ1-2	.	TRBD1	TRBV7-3	TGTGCCAGCAGCCCTACCGGGACAGGCGCCCTGGGGGGCTACACCTTC	CASSPTGTGALGGYTF
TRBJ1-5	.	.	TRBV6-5	TGTGCCAGCAGTATGCACAGGGTCAACAATCAGCCCCAGCATTTT	CASSMHRVNNQPQHF
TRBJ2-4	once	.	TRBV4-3	TGCGCCAGCAGCCAAGGGGTCGCCAGGCCAAACATTCAGTACTTC	CASSQGVARPNIQYF
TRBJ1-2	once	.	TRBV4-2	TGTGCCAGCAGCCAAGATCGCCCCATCCCCAGACAGGCTAACTATGGCTACACCTTC	CASSQDRPIPRQANYGYTF
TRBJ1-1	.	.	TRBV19	TGTGCCACCCGCCCCACAGGGTTGGCTGAAGCTTTCTTT	CATRPTGLAEAFF
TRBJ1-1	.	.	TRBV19	TGTGCCAGTATGGCAGTTGAAGCTTTCTTT	CASMAVEAFF
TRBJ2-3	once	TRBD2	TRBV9	TGTGCCAGCAGCGTAGTCGGCGGGGGGGCTACAGATACGCAGTATTTT	CASSVVGGGATDTQYF
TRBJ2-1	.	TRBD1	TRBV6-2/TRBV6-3	TGTGCCAGCAGTTACTCTACCGGGACAGGGACCAGCTCCTACAATGAGCAGTTCTTC	CASSYSTGTGTSSYNEQFF
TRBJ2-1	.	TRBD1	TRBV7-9	TGTGCCAGCCAGGGGGTCCACAATGAGCAGTTCTTC	CASQGVHNEQFF
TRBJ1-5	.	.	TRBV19	TGTGCCAGTAGTATAGATCTAGATAGCAATCAGCCCCAGCATTTT	CASSIDLDSNQPQHF
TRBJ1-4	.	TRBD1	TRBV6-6	TGTGCCAGCAGTTACGGGAGACCGACAGGGATTGAAAAACTGTTTTTT	CASSYGRPTGIEKLFF
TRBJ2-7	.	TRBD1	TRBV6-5	TGTGCCAGCAAAACCTACGGGACAGCCACTACGAGGGAATACTTC	CASKTYGTATTREYF
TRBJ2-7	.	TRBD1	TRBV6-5	TGTGCCAGCAGTCTTGCCGGGACAGGGGCCTACGAGCAGTACTTC	CASSLAGTGAYEQYF
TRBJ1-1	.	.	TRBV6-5	TGTGCCAGCAGTTACTCGTTGAGGAACGGGGCTTTCTTT	CASSYSLRNGAFF
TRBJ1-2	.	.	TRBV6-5	TGTGCCAGCTCCTCAAAAGGGGGTTTTGGCTACACCTTC	CASSSKGGFGYTF
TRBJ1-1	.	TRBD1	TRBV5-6	TGTGCCAGCAGCCATAGGGACAGGGGGCGGGTTGCTGAAGCTTTCTTT	CASSHRDRGRVAEAFF
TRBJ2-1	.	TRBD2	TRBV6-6	TGTGCCAGCAGTTACCCCCGGGAGGTCGACAATGAGCAGTTCTTC	CASSYPREVDNEQFF
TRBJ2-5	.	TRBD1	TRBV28	TGTGCCAGCAGCCCAAGGACAGGTCGGGAGACCCAGTACTTC	CASSPRTGRETQYF
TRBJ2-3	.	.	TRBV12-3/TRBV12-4	TGTGCCAGCAGTTTAGGGGGCTCAGATACGCAGTATTTT	CASSLGGSDTQYF
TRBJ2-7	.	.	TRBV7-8	TGTGCCAGCAGCTCGACACTTCGCCTTAGCTCCTACGAGCAGTACTTC	CASSSTLRLSSYEQYF
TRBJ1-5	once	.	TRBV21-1	TGTGCCAGCAGCAATATACAGGACCGCAATCAGCCCCAGCATTTT	CASSNIQDRNQPQHF
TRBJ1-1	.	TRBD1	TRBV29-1	TGCAGCGTAGCGCCGGGACAGGGTTTTACTGAAGCTTTCTTT	CSVAPGQGFTEAFF
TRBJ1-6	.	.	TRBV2	TGTGCCAGCAGGGAACAGGGCCCGGCCAGGACCTTT	CASREQGPARTF
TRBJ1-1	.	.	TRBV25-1	TGTGCCAGCAGTGAATACGGGGGGGACACTGAAGCTTTCTTT	CASSEYGGDTEAFF
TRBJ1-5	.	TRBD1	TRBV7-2	TGTGCCAGCAGCCCCCAACAGGGGGACCAGCCCCAGCATTTT	CASSPQQGDQPQHF
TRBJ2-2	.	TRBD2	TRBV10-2	TGCGCCAGCAGTGAGTCGGTAGCGGGCACCGGGGAGCTGTTTTTT	CASSESVAGTGELFF
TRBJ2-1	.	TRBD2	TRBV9	TGTGCCAGCAGCGAACGGACTAGCGGGGGAAATGAGCAGTTCTTC	CASSERTSGGNEQFF
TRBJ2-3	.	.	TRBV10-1	TGCGCCAGCAGAGTATGGACAGCCACAGATACGCAGTATTTT	CASRVWTATDTQYF
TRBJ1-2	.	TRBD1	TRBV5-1	TGCGCCAGCAGCGAGGGACAGGGCTATGGCTACACCTTC	CASSEGQGYGYTF
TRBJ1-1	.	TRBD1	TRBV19	TGTGCCAGTAGCTCCTACAGGGGAGTGATCGCTGAAGCTTTCTTT	CASSSYRGVIAEAFF
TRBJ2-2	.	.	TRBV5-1	TGCGCCAGCAGCTTGCAGGGAAAGAACACCGGGGAGCTGTTTTTT	CASSLQGKNTGELFF
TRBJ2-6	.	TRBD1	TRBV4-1	TGCGCCAGCAGCCAAATCCAGGGGGCGACTTCCGGGGCCAACGTCCTGACTTTC	CASSQIQGATSGANVLTF
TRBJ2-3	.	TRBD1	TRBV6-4	TGTGCCAGCAGTGAGCACGGGACAGAAGGCCCAGATACGCAGTATTTT	CASSEHGTEGPDTQYF
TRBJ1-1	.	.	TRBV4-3	TGCGCCAGCAGCCAAGAGATTGCCAGGGCGAGCTCTGAAGCTTTCTTT	CASSQEIARASSEAFF
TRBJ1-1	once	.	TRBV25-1	TGTGCCAGCAGTGAACCAACGCAGGGAGGCACTGAAGCTTTCTTT	CASSEPTQGGTEAFF
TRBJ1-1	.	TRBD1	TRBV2	TGTGCCAGCAGTGACCCAGACAGGGGGAACACTGAAGCTTTCTTT	CASSDPDRGNTEAFF
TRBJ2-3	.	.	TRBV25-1	TGTGCCAGCAGTGAAAACATGCTAGGCGCAGATACGCAGTATTTT	CASSENMLGADTQYF
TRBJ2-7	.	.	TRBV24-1	TGTGCCACCAGTGAGCAGGACAGACCCCTGGGGGAGCAGTACTTC	CATSEQDRPLGEQYF
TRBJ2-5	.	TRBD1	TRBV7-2	TGTGCCAGCAGCCACTCTAAAACTTCCCAGGGGGCCCAAGAGACCCAGTACTTC	CASSHSKTSQGAQETQYF